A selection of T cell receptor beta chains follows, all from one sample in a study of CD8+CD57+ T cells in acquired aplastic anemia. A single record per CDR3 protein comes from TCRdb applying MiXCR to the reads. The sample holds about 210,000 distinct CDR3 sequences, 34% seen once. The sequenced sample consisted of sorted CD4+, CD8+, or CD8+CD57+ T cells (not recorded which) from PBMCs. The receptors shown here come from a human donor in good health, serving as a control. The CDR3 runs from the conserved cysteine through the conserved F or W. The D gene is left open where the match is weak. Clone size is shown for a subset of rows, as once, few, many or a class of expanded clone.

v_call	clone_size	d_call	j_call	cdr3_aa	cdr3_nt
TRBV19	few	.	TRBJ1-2	CASSMGGGHYTF	TGTGCCAGTAGTATGGGCGGTGGACACTACACCTTC
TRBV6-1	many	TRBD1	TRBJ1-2	CASVADRGYGYTF	TGTGCCAGCGTTGCAGACAGGGGCTATGGCTACACCTTC
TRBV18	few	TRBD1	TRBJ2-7	CASSRNAGTGAGEQYF	TGTGCCAGCTCACGAAACGCAGGGACAGGGGCCGGCGAGCAGTACTTC
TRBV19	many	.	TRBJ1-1	CASSILAVPGGTEAFF	TGTGCCAGTAGTATTCTGGCGGTGCCCGGTGGCACTGAAGCTTTCTTT
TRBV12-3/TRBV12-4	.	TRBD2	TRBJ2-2	CASSLYVIGRGATGELFF	TGTGCCAGCAGTTTATATGTCATTGGGCGGGGGGCCACCGGGGAGCTGTTTTTT
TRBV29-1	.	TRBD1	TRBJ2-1	CSVWGQSYNEQFF	TGCAGCGTTTGGGGACAGTCCTACAATGAGCAGTTCTTC
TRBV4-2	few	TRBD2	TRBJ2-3	CASSPRSGVAGGLRDTQYF	TGTGCCAGCAGCCCACGTTCGGGAGTAGCGGGGGGGTTAAGAGATACGCAGTATTTT
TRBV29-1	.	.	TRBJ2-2	CSAALRPGELFF	TGCAGCGCCGCACTTCGGCCCGGGGAGCTGTTTTTT
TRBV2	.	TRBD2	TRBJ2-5	CASRRGVLETQYF	TGTGCCAGCAGACGGGGGGTCCTAGAGACCCAGTACTTC
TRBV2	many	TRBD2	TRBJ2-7	CASSVGEGTVYEQYF	TGTGCCAGCAGTGTAGGGGAGGGTACGGTTTACGAGCAGTACTTC
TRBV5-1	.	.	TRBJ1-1	CASSLVVDTEAFF	TGCGCCAGCAGCTTGGTAGTCGACACTGAAGCTTTCTTT
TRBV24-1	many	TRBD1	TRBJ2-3	CATSDTLGTGDTDTQYF	TGTGCCACCAGTGACACCCTTGGGACAGGGGACACAGATACGCAGTATTTT
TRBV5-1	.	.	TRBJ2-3	CASSSNRQTDTQYF	TGCGCCAGCAGCTCAAATAGACAAACAGATACGCAGTATTTT